This T cell receptor beta chain was profiled in a study of blood T cell repertoires in COVID-19. Turning to the study itself: In each case, the material was cDNA or gDNA derived from T cells, B-cell-depleted T cells, or PBMCs.

Generated by immunoSEQ multiplex PCR, the TCRdb table keeps only in-frame clones and is missing some. The profile covers about 280,000 clones, with around 89% appearing a single time and over 3.5% taken by the ten largest. The J segment lost 5 bases and the V segment lost 3 bases, leaving 6 bases of the junction unmatched. Germline V gene data show CDR1 as SNHLY and CDR2 as FYNNEI. The CDR3 extends over 14 amino acids. The sample comprised PBMCs or T cells enriched from blood (not recorded which). The clonotype comes from a woman aged 30 to 39 with acute COVID-19. This chain connects TRBV2 to TRBJ1-1, with 7 bases fitting TRBD1. The CDR3 nucleotides are TGTGCCAGCAGTGAGTTAGGGGGCGGGACTGAAGCTTTCTTT. The encoded protein is CASSELGGGTEAFF.